This T cell receptor beta chain was retrieved from a study of identical twins. This CDR3 has 14 residues. Germline-derived CDR1 and CDR2 are DFQATT and SNEGSKA (reference sequence). Between the trimmed V and J ends, which lost 2 bases and 1 base, there was a span of 9 bases. MiXCR was run by TCRdb on the 5' RACE reads, yielding one entry per CDR3 protein. In the table there are about 470,000 distinct CDR3 sequences, roughly 24% of which are singletons. The sample was also linked to a second study, of T cells expressing NK-cell markers. That study reports: Anti-gamma-delta TCR antibody use in several experiments restricted sorting to alpha-beta TCR T cells.

The sequence came from a woman aged 18-29 years in good health. The J gene is TRBJ2-1, the V gene TRBV20-1; tentatively, D is TRBD2 (5 bases). Sequencing input: CD4+ T cells sorted from blood. The CDR3 DNA follows: TGCAGTGCTAGAATAGGGAGATCCTACAATGAGCAGTTCTTC. Its protein product is CSARIGRSYNEQFF.